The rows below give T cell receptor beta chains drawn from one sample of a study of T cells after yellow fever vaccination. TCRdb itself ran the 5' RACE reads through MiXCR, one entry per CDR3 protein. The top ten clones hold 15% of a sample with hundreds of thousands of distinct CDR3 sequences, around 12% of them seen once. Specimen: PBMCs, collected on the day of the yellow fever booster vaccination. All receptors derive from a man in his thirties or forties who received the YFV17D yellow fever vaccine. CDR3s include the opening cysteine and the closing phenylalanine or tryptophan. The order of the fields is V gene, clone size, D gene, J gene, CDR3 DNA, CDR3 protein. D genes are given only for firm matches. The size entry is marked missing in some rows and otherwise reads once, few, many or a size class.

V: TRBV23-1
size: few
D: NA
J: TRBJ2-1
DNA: TGCGCCAGCTTAGGGGGGGGCCTCCCGTTCTTC
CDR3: CASLGGGLPFF

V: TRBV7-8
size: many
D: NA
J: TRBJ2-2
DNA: TGTGCCAGCAGTTCCGGGGAGCTGTTTTTT
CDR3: CASSSGELFF

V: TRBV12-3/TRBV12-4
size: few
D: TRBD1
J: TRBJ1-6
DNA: TGTGCCGATACGGGGACAGGACGGAATTCACCCCTCCACTTT
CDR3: CADTGTGRNSPLHF

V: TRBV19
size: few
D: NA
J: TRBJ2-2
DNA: TGTGCCAGTAGCCCCCCTCCGTCCGGGGAGCTGTTTTTT
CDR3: CASSPPPSGELFF

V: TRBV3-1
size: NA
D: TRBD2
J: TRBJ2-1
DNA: TGTGCCAGCAGCCAGAACCTAGCGGCAGCTTACAATGAGCAGTTCTTC
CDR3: CASSQNLAAAYNEQFF

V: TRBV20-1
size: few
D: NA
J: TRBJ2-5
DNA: TGCAGTGCTAGAAAACTAAGGGGAGTCGGGGAGGAGACCCAGTACTTC
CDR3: CSARKLRGVGEETQYF

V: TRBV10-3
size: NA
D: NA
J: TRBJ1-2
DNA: TGTGCCATCAGTGAGGAACAGCTCTATGGCTACACCTTC
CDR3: CAISEEQLYGYTF

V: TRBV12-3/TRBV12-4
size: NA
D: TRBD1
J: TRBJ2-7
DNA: TGTGCCAGCAGTTTAACGAGGGGGCCCCCCTACGAGCAGTACTTC
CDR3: CASSLTRGPPYEQYF

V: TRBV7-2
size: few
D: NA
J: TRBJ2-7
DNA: TGTGCCAGCAGCTTTACGGGACTCATGGGGGGAACCTACGAGCAGTACTTC
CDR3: CASSFTGLMGGTYEQYF

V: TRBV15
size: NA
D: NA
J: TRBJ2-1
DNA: TGTGCCACCAGCAGAGAAGGGATAACCTACAATGAGCAGTTCTTC
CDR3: CATSREGITYNEQFF

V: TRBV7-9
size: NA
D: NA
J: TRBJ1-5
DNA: TGTGCCAGCAGCCTAGGGTGGGCTCAGCCCCAGCATTTT
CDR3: CASSLGWAQPQHF

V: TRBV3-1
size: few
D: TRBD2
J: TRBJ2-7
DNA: TGTGCCAGCAGTGAAAGCGGGAGTGCCTACGAGCAGTACTTC
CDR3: CASSESGSAYEQYF

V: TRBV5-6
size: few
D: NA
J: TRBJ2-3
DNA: TGTGCCAGCAGCATCTTTGGAGGCACAGATACGCAGTATTTT
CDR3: CASSIFGGTDTQYF

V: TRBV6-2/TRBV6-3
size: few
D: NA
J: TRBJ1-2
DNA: TGTGCCAGCAGAGACGGTAACTATGGCTACACCTTC
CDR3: CASRDGNYGYTF

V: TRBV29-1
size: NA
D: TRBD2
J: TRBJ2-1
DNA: TGCAGCGGAACGGCGGGAGGGGGTTCTGAGCAGTTCTTC
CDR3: CSGTAGGGSEQFF

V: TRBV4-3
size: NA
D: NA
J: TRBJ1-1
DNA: TGCGCCAGCAGCCAAGATAGGCAGGACATGAACACTGAAGCTTTCTTT
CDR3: CASSQDRQDMNTEAFF

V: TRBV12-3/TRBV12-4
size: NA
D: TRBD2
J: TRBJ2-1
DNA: TGTGCCAGCAGTCTAGCGGGAGGCCCTCATAATGAGCAGTTCTTC
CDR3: CASSLAGGPHNEQFF

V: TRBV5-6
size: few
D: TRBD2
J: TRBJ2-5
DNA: TGTGCCAGCAGCTTAGAGACTAGCGGCCAAGAGACCCAGTACTTC
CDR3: CASSLETSGQETQYF

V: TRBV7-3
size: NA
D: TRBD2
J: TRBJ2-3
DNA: TGTGCCAGCAGCTTAACGCGGGAGCTGACAGATACGCAGTATTTT
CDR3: CASSLTRELTDTQYF

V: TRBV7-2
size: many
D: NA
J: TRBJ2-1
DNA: TGTGCCAGCAGCTTGACCGGGACCTACAATGAGCAGTTCTTC
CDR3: CASSLTGTYNEQFF

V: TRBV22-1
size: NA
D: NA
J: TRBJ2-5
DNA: TGCAGTGCCACACACGTCGCCTCACAGTGGAACCAAGAGACCCAGTACTTC
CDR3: CSATHVASQWNQETQYF

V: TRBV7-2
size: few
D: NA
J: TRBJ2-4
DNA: TGTGCCAGCAGCTTAGTTTCAGGGATAGGAGCCAAAAACATTCAGTACTTC
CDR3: CASSLVSGIGAKNIQYF

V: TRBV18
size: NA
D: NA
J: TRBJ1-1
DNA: TGTGCCAGCTCACCACACGAGAGTTGGAACACTGAAGCTTTCTTT
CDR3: CASSPHESWNTEAFF

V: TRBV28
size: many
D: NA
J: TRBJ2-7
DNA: TGTGCCAGCAGTCCCTCGCGGTACGAGCAGTACTTC
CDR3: CASSPSRYEQYF

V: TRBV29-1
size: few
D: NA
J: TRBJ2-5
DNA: TGCAGCGTTGAACCCCGAAACCGGGGCCCCTCGCAAGAGACCCAGTACTTC
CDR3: CSVEPRNRGPSQETQYF

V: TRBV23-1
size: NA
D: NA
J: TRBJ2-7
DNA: TGCGCCAGTACGGAGGGCCACCAACCCTACGAGCAGTACTTC
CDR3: CASTEGHQPYEQYF

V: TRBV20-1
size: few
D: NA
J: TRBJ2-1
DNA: TGCAGTGCTAGAAATCAGTTGGAGTCTGGGTTCTTC
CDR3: CSARNQLESGFF

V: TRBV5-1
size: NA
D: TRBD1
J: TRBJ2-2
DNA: TGCGCCAGCAGCCCAACTGACAGGGCGGGCACCGGGGAGCTGTTTTTT
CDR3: CASSPTDRAGTGELFF

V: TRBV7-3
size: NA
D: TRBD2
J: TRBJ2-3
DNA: TGTGCCAGCAGCCCCCCCCCGAGCAGCGGGATCGTCGATACGCAGTATTTT
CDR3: CASSPPPSSGIVDTQYF

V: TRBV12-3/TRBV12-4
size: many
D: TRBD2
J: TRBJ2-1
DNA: TGTGCCAGCAGCCCGTTAGCGGGGTACAATGAGCAGTTCTTC
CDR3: CASSPLAGYNEQFF

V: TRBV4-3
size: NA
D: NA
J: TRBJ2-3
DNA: TGCGCCAGCAGCCAAGGGGCAGGGCTAACAGATACGCAGTATTTT
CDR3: CASSQGAGLTDTQYF

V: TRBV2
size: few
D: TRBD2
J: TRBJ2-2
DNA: TGTGCCAGCATCCGGGGGGGAAACACCGGGGAGCTGTTTTTT
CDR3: CASIRGGNTGELFF

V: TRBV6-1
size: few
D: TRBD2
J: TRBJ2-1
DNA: TGTGCCAGCACCAGGACTAGAGGGAACAATGAGCAGTTCTTC
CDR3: CASTRTRGNNEQFF

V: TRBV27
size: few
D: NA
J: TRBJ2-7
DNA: TGTGCCAGCAGTTTCGGGGCTAGCTCCTACGAGCAGTACTTC
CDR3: CASSFGASSYEQYF

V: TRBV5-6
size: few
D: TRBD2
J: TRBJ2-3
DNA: TGTGCCAGCAGCTTCTGGCGGGAGTACACAGATACGCAGTATTTT
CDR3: CASSFWREYTDTQYF

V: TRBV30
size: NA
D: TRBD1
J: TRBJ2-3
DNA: TGTGCCTGGAGTCGGGACAGTGTTACAGATACGCAGTATTTT
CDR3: CAWSRDSVTDTQYF

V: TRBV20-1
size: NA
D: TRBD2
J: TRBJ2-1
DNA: TGCAGTGCTAGAGTAGGGACTAGCGCCCACAATGAGCAGTTCTTC
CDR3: CSARVGTSAHNEQFF

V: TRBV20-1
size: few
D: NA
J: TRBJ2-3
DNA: TGCAGTGCTAGTGGAGGTACCTTCCTCACAGATACGCAGTATTTT
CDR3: CSASGGTFLTDTQYF

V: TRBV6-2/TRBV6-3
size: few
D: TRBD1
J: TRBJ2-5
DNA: TGTGCCAGCAGCCCACAGGGGGCGGAGACCCAGTACTTC
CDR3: CASSPQGAETQYF

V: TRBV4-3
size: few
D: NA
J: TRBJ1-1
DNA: TGCGCCAGCAGCCAAGAAACCGCGGTCACTGAAGCTTTCTTT
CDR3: CASSQETAVTEAFF

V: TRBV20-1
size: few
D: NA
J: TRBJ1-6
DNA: TGCAGTGCTAAGGACCCAGGATTTCGTTCACCCCTCCACTTT
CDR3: CSAKDPGFRSPLHF

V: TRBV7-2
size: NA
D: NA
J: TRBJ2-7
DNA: TGTGCCAGCAGTTTTACCGGGAGAGAAGGCTACGAGCAGTACTTC
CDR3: CASSFTGREGYEQYF

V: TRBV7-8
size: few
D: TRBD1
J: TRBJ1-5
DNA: TGTGCCAGCAGCCCGGACAGGGGACCGCCCCAGCATTTT
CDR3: CASSPDRGPPQHF

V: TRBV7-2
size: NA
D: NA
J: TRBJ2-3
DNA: TGTGCCAGCAGCTTAGTAACGGGGACCACAGATACGCAGTATTTT
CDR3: CASSLVTGTTDTQYF

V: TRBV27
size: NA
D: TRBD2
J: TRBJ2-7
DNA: TGTGCCAGCAGTGCCGGGACTAGCGGGAGGGAGCAGTACTTC
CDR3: CASSAGTSGREQYF

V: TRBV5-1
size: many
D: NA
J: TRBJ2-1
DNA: TGCGCCAGCAGCTCGGACGAAAGCTCCTACAATGAGCAGTTCTTC
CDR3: CASSSDESSYNEQFF

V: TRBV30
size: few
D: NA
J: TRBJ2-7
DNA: TGTGCCTGGAGTGTACATCGGTACGAGCAGTACTTC
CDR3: CAWSVHRYEQYF

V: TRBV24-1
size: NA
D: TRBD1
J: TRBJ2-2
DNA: TGTGCCACCAGTGACGGGCGACAGGGGATGAACACCGGGGAGCTGTTTTTT
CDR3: CATSDGRQGMNTGELFF

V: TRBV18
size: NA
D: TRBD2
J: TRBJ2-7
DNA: TGTGCCAGCTCACCCTTAGCGGGAGTTGAGCAGTACTTC
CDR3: CASSPLAGVEQYF

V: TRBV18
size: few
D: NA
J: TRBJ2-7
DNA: TGTGCCAGCTCGCCGGGCGCCGATTCCGTTTACGAGCAGTACTTC
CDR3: CASSPGADSVYEQYF

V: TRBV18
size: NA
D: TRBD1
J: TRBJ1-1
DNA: TGTGCCAGCTCACCATCCGGGACAGGGGGTTGGTACACTGAAGCTTTCTTT
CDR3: CASSPSGTGGWYTEAFF

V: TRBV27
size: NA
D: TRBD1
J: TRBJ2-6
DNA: TGTGCCAGCAGTTCATACTCATCGGGACAGGCCAACTCTGGGGCCAACGTCCTGACTTTC
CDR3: CASSSYSSGQANSGANVLTF

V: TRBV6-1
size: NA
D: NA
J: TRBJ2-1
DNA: TGTGCCAGCAGCCCCCTCAGGGGAAAAGACTACAATGAGCAGTTCTTC
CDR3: CASSPLRGKDYNEQFF